This T cell receptor (beta chain) was captured by sequencing in a study of T cell responses to AZD1222 COVID-19 vaccine. Study information: Investigators merged groups given second doses at roughly 4 or roughly 12 weeks.

Overall study findings and caveats: Spike-wide vaccine-associated CD4 TCRs dominated at 160-218 and 743-854. After the peak T cell response, and only then, were repertoires sampled. Females outnumbered males among donors, who were mostly white British; clonal diversity was possibly underestimated.

The table came from immunoSEQ multiplex PCR; TCRdb's copy has only in-frame clones and leaves some out. The table includes more than 85,000 clones, around 85% detected once. Germline-derived CDR1 and CDR2 are SEHNR and FQNEAQ (reference sequence). CDR3 size: 15 residues. V was clipped by 5 bases and J by 6 bases, with 16 bases between them. To note about this clone: Antigen: not known.

This chain uses TRBV7-9 with TRBJ1-4, with D perhaps matching TRBD1 (6 bases). The sample was peripheral blood, taken on day 0 of AZD1222 vaccination. The receptor's source is an adult in good health. CDR3 protein: CASSGGLPGDEKLFF. The CDR3, as DNA: TGTGCCAGCAGCGGGGGCCTTCCCGGAGATGAAAAACTGTTTTTT.